This T cell receptor (beta chain) was identified during a study of shared clonotypes between healthy human individuals. Germline V gives CDR1 SGHNT, CDR2 YYREEE (reference sequence). The CDR3 loop spans 12 amino acids. The V and J ends lost 1 base and 6 bases respectively, with 8 bases between them. Naive CD8 populations comprised CD45RO-negative cells positively selected for CCR7, excluding terminally differentiated effector memory CD45RA+ cells. Profiling relied on immunoSEQ multiplex PCR, and the TCRdb table lists in-frame clones only, not all of them. This table has hundreds of thousands of clones, 90% to 95% appearing once.

The sample was naive CD8+ T cells sorted from blood. The sequence derives from a woman between 25 and 40 years old in good health. This sequence joins TRBV5-4 and TRBJ2-7; no firm D call. Here the CDR3 reads CASSLLTREQYF. Here the CDR3 DNA reads TGTGCCAGCAGCTTGTTAACCCGCGAGCAGTACTTC.